This T cell receptor (beta chain) comes out of a study of identical twins. General study results and limits: Because invariant MAIT and iNKT cells could be present, zero-insertion analyses could be partly confounded.

A universal primer site came from template switching; cDNA carried unique molecular identifiers. TCRdb re-analysed the 5' RACE reads in MiXCR, keeping a single row per CDR3 protein. This table holds 350,000 to 600,000 distinct CDR3 sequences, 14% found once. The CDR3 has 14 residues. After removal of 8 bases from V and 3 bases from J, the junction contained 8 bases not matched to a gene. This clonotype was counted ten times or more. What it binds is not known. The same specimen was also included in a second study, on yellow fever vaccine responses in identical twins.

The sample consisted of CD4+ T cells sorted from blood. The sequence was collected from a woman aged 18-29 years in good health. The rearrangement links TRBV12-3 or TRBV12-4 to TRBJ2-7; 9 bases align to TRBD1. The DNA for the CDR3 is TGTGCCAGCTCCCCGGGACAGGGAAGCTACGAGCAGTACTTC. Residues: CASSPGQGSYEQYF.